The 10 T cell receptor beta chains below come from one sample, sequenced in a study of Graves' ophthalmopathy and Graves' hyperthyroidism. As the template, RNA transcripts were used to amplify TCR beta CDR3 regions. Scientists carried out first-round RT-PCR using HTBI primers and then a second-round multiplex PCR. One entry per CDR3 protein results from TCRdb running MiXCR on the multiplex PCR reads. The table records about 550,000 distinct CDR3 sequences, roughly 39% of them present only once. Sequenced sample: peripheral blood or thyroid tissue (not recorded which). The receptors were sampled from an adult man with Graves' hyperthyroidism.

The sample holds a few counts of this clonotype. DNA of the CDR3: TGCGCCAGCAGCTCGGGACTAGCGGGAGGCCATGGCGAGCAGTACTTC. It codes for CASSSGLAGGHGEQYF. The rearrangement joins TRBV5-1 to TRBJ2-7, with TRBD2 identical over 15 bases. The V and J ends lost 3 bases and 6 bases, in that order; junction bases with no gene match: 7. CDR3 length equals 16 residues. CDR1 SGHRS and CDR2 YFSETQ come from the germline V gene.

This clonotype turned up a few times. At one end, the junction sequence differs from germline, possibly due to a read error. The chain has TRBV10-3 and TRBJ2-7; 9 nucleotides match TRBD1. CDR3 length equals 16 residues. Germline assignment: CDR1 ENHRY and CDR2 SYGVKD. The CDR3 spells CASSETGQGYYDEQYF. DNA for the CDR3: TGTGCCAGCAGTGAGACGGGACAGGGCTACTATGATGAGCAGTACTTC.

This clonotype was detected ten times or more. V is TRBV15 and J is TRBJ1-5, with D unclear. Per the germline V gene, CDR1 is LNHNV and CDR2 is YYDKDF (reference sequence). Trimming cost V 3 bases and J 0 bases, with 6 bases left between them. The CDR3 runs to 14 residues. The CDR3 reads CATSRDNSNQPQHF. Here the CDR3 DNA reads TGTGCCACCAGCAGGGATAATAGCAATCAGCCCCAGCATTTT.

This clonotype appeared many times. This chain uses TRBV7-2 with TRBJ2-5, with D perhaps matching TRBD2 (6 bases). Between the trimmed V and J ends, which lost 1 base and 3 bases, there was a span of 12 bases. CDR3 size: 15 residues. Germline CDR1 is SGHTA and CDR2 is FQGNSA. The CDR3 spells CASSLVPGEEETQYF. CDR3 DNA: TGTGCCAGCAGCTTAGTACCGGGGGAGGAAGAGACCCAGTACTTC.

The V gene is TRBV12-5, the J gene TRBJ1-6; no clear D. Germline-derived CDR1 and CDR2 are LGHNT and FRNRAP. CDR3 length: 14 residues. Trimming left V 2 bases short and J 7 bases short, with 9 bases between. The CDR3 DNA follows: TGTGCTAGTGGTTTGACCGGCGGGAATTCACCCCTCCACTTT. Its protein product is CASGLTGGNSPLHF.

In regard to this clonotype: A much bigger clone sits one base away, suggesting this may be a read error. The chain is built from TRBV25-1 and TRBJ1-2; TRBD1 is a possible D gene (5 bases). V shed 5 bases and J shed 7 bases, with 17 bases lying between them. CDR1 MGHDK and CDR2 SYGVNS come from the germline V gene. CDR3 length: 14 amino acids. CDR3 residues: CASSLAGAAGGYTF. CDR3 nucleotide sequence: TGTGCCAGCAGTCTAGCCGGGGCAGCGGGTGGCTACACCTTC.

This clonotype was recorded a few times. The rearrangement uses TRBV27 and TRBJ2-6; no definite D call. The CDR3 is 15 amino acids. Germline-derived CDR1 and CDR2 are MNHEY and SMNVEV (reference sequence). Trimming cost V 2 bases and J 2 bases, with 7 bases left between them. The CDR3 coding sequence is TGTGCCAGCAGTTTAATCCGAACTGGGGCCAACGTCCTGACTTTC. It codes for CASSLIRTGANVLTF. Full variable domain (rest looked up from reference TRBV27 and TRBJ2-6): EAQVTQNPRYLITVTGKKLTVTCSQNMNHEYMSWYRQDPGLGLRQIYYSMNVEVTDKGDVPEGYKVSRKEKRNFPLILESPSPNQTSLYFCASSLIRTGANVLTFGAGSRLTVL.

The chain carries TRBV7-8 and TRBJ1-5; D might be TRBD1 (5 bases). V lost 3 bases and J 4 bases, leaving 10 bases between the germline ends. The CDR3 consists of 14 residues. Germline V gene data show CDR1 as SGHVS and CDR2 as FQNEAQ. The CDR3 nucleotides read TGTGCCAGCAGCTTTCATAGGGGAAATCAGCCCCAGCATTTT. Encoded protein: CASSFHRGNQPQHF.

With regard to this clonotype: A much larger clonotype is one base distant, so this may be a read error. The chain is built from TRBV5-1 and TRBJ1-1; D unresolved. The CDR3 sequence is 11 residues long. CDR1 is SGHRS, CDR2 YFSETQ, per germline. Here the CDR3 DNA reads TGTGCCAACACCAAGGACACTGAAGCTTTCTTT. Its translation: CANTKDTEAFF.

The table lists this clonotype with many counts. The rearrangement links TRBV7-8 to TRBJ1-1, with TRBD1 matching over 7 bases. Germline values: CDR1 SGHVS, CDR2 FQNEAQ. CDR3 length: 14 residues. The trim removed 5 bases at V and 0 bases at J, leaving 3 bases unmatched. CDR3 protein: CASSPDRMNTEAFF. The CDR3 DNA is TGTGCCAGCAGCCCGGACAGGATGAACACTGAAGCTTTCTTT.